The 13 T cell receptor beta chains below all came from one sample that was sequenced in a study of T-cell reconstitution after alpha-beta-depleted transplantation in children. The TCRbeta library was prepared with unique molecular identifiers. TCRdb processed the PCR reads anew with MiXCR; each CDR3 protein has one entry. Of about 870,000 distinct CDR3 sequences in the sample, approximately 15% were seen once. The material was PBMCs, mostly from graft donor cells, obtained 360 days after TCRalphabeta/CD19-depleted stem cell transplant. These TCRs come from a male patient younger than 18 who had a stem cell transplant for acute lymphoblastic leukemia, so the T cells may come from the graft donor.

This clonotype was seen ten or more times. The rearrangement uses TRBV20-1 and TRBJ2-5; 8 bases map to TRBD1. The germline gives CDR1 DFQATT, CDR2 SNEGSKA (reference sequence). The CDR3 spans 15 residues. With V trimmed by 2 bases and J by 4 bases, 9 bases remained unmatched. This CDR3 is CSARQGAIRVETQYF. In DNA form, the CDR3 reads TGCAGTGCTAGACAGGGGGCGATAAGGGTAGAGACCCAGTACTTC.

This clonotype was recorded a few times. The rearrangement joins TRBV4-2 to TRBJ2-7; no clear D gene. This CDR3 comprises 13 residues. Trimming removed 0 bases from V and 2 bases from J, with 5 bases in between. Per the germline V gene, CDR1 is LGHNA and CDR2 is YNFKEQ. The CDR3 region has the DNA TGTGCCAGCAGCCAAGAAGGCCCCTACGAGCAGTACTTC. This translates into CASSQEGPYEQYF.

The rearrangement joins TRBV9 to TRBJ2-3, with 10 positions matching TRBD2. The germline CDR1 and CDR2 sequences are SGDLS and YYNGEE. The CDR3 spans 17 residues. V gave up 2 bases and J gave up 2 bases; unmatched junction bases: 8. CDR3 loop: CASSVLSGRDYTDTQYF. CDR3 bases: TGTGCCAGCAGCGTCCTGAGCGGGAGGGACTACACAGATACGCAGTATTTT.

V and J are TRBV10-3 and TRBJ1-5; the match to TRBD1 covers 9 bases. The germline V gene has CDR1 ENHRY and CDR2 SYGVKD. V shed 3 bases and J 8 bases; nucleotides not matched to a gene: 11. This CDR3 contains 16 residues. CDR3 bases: TGTGCCATCAGTGATTGGGACAGGGCGGGGGAAAAGCCCCAGCATTTT. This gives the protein CAISDWDRAGEKPQHF.

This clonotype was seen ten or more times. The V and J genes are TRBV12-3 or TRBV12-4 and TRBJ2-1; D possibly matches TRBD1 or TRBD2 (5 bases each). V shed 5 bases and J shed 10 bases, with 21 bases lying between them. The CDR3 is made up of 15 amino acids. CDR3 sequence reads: CASSLESQAPGEQFF. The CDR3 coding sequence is TGTGCCAGCAGTCTGGAATCACAGGCGCCGGGGGAGCAGTTCTTC.

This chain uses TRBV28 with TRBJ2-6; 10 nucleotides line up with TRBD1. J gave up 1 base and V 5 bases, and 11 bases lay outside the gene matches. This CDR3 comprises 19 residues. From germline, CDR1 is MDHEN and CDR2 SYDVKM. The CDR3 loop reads CASSPTTRQGASGANVLTF. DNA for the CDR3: TGTGCCAGCAGTCCCACCACCCGACAGGGGGCTTCTGGGGCCAACGTCCTGACTTTC.

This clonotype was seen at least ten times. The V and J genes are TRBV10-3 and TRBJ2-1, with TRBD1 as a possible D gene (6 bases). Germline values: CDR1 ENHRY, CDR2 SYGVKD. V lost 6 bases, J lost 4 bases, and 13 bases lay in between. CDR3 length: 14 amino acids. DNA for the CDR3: TGTGCCATCAGCCCCCTCACAGGGTACAATGAGCAGTTCTTC. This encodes CAISPLTGYNEQFF.

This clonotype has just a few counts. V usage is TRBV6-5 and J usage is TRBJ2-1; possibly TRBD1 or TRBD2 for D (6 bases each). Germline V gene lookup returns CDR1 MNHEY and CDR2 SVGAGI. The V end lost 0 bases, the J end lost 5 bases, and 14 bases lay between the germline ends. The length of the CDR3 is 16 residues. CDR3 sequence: CASSYSFGGIHNEQFF. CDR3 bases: TGTGCCAGCAGTTACTCATTCGGGGGCATCCACAATGAGCAGTTCTTC.

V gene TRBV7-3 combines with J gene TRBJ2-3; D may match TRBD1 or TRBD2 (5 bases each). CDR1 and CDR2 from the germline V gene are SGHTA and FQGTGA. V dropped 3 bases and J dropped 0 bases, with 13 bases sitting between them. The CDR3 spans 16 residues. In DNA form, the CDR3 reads TGTGCCAGCAGCTTTGGGACCCGCGGGAGCACAGATACGCAGTATTTT. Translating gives CASSFGTRGSTDTQYF.

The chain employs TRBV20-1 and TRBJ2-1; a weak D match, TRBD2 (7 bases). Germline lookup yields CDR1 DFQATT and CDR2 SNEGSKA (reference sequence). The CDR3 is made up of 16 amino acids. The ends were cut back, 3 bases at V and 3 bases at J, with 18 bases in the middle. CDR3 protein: CSASSIGGGYYNEQFF. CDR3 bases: TGCAGTGCTAGTAGTATAGGGGGAGGGTACTACAATGAGCAGTTCTTC.

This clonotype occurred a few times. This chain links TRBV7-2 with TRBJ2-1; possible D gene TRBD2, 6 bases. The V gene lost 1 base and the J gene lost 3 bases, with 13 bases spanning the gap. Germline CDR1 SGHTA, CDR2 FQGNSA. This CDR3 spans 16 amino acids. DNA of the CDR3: TGTGCCAGCAGCTTAGACGGGAGCAGGAGCTACAATGAGCAGTTCTTC. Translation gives CASSLDGSRSYNEQFF.

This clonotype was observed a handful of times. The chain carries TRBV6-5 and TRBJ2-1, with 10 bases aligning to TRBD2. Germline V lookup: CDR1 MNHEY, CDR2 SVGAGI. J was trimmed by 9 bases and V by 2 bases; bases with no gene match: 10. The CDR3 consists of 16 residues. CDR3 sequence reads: CASSYGGSSGSGEQFF. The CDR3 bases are TGTGCCAGCAGTTACGGGGGGTCTAGCGGGAGTGGTGAGCAGTTCTTC.

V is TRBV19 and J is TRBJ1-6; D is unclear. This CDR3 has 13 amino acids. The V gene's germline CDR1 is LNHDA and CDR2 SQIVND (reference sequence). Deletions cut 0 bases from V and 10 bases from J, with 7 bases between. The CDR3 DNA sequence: TGTGCCAGTAGTATAGACGAAGGATCACCCCTCCACTTT. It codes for CASSIDEGSPLHF.